A selection of T cell receptor beta chains follows, all from one sample in a study of shared clonotypes between healthy human individuals. Assay used: immunoSEQ multiplex PCR; TCRdb lists only in-frame clones, some missing. The sample lists about 2.4 million clones, 93% occurring once. The sequenced sample was naive CD4+ T cells from PBMCs. Receptor source: a man between 18 and 29 years old in good health. Some clones in this sample may be carry-over from other donors' samples. CDR3s include the opening cysteine and the closing phenylalanine or tryptophan. A D gene is named only where the DNA matches it firmly. Clone sizes are given selectively: once, few, many, or a class where the clone is expanded.

CDR3 protein	CDR3 DNA	clone size	D gene	V gene	J gene
CASSQLRDRENQPQHF	TGTGCCAGCAGCCAGCTACGGGACAGGGAGAATCAGCCCCAGCATTTT	-	TRBD1	TRBV4-2	TRBJ1-5
CASSLDGNTGELFF	TGTGCCAGCAGTCTGGACGGAAACACCGGGGAGCTGTTTTTT	-	-	TRBV2	TRBJ2-2
CASSLGAGREKLFF	TGTGCCAGCAGTTTAGGGGCTGGGCGGGAAAAACTGTTTTTT	-	-	TRBV27	TRBJ1-4
CSVDEHQETQYF	TGCAGCGTTGATGAGCACCAAGAGACCCAGTACTTC	-	-	TRBV29-1	TRBJ2-5
CASSLAAGDGYTF	TGCGCCAGCAGCTTAGCGGCGGGGGATGGCTACACCTTC	-	-	TRBV5-1	TRBJ1-2
CASSLGAGQETQYF	TGTGCCAGCAGCTTGGGTGCCGGGCAAGAGACCCAGTACTTC	-	-	TRBV5-6	TRBJ2-5
CAIRATGDGNTIYF	TGTGCCATCAGAGCAACAGGGGACGGAAACACCATATATTTT	-	TRBD1	TRBV10-3	TRBJ1-3
CASSKIGLAGGETQYF	TGCGCCAGCAGCAAAATCGGGCTAGCGGGAGGAGAGACCCAGTACTTC	-	TRBD2	TRBV5-1	TRBJ2-5
CASSFTGVWTEAFF	TGTGCCAGCAGCTTTACAGGGGTATGGACTGAAGCTTTCTTT	-	TRBD1	TRBV7-2	TRBJ1-1
CASSYTAGGSYNEQFF	TGTGCCAGCAGTTACACAGCGGGAGGGTCCTACAATGAGCAGTTCTTC	-	TRBD2	TRBV28	TRBJ2-1
CASSRRPSGSSNEQYF	TGTGCCAGCAGTCGGAGGCCTAGCGGGAGTAGTAACGAGCAGTACTTC	-	TRBD2	TRBV5-6	TRBJ2-7
CASSRTVSNQPQHF	TGTGCCAGCAGTCGGACAGTAAGCAATCAGCCCCAGCATTTT	-	-	TRBV6-5	TRBJ1-5
CASSFSRPPYKQGQYF	TGTGCCAGCAGTTTTTCGAGACCCCCTTATAAACAGGGGCAGTATTTT	-	-	TRBV28	TRBJ2-3
CASSLPGQGGDTQYF	TGCGCCAGCAGTCTTCCGGGACAGGGAGGAGATACGCAGTATTTT	-	TRBD1	TRBV23-1	TRBJ2-3
CASSSRLAGRDEQFF	TGTGCCAGCAGTTCGCGACTAGCGGGAAGGGATGAGCAGTTCTTC	-	TRBD2	TRBV6-5	TRBJ2-1
CASSPHRGPYEQYF	TGTGCCAGCAGTCCACACAGGGGCCCCTACGAGCAGTACTTC	-	TRBD1	TRBV25-1	TRBJ2-7
CASIPGGGVRYTEAFF	TGTGCCAGCATCCCGGGTGGGGGGGTTCGGTACACTGAAGCTTTCTTT	-	-	TRBV28	TRBJ1-1
CASSTGTSGTSSYNEQFF	TGTGCCAGCAGCACCGGGACTAGCGGGACCAGCTCCTACAATGAGCAGTTCTTC	once	TRBD2	TRBV7-9	TRBJ2-1
CASNFGGREGKLFF	TGTGCCAGCAACTTTGGAGGCCGCGAGGGAAAACTGTTTTTT	-	-	TRBV28	TRBJ1-4
CASSAKQGSTGELFF	TGTGCCAGCAGCGCGAAACAGGGGAGCACCGGGGAGCTGTTTTTT	-	TRBD1	TRBV7-9	TRBJ2-2
CASSFMRNSPLHF	TGTGCCAGCAGTTTTATGAGGAATTCACCCCTCCACTTT	-	-	TRBV28	TRBJ1-6
CASSRTSGSTDTQYF	TGCGCCAGCAGCCGGACTAGCGGGAGTACAGATACGCAGTATTTT	-	TRBD2	TRBV5-1	TRBJ2-3
CARSLFSGRKSSYNEQFF	TGTGCCAGAAGCTTGTTTAGCGGGAGAAAAAGCTCCTACAATGAGCAGTTCTTC	-	TRBD2	TRBV5-3	TRBJ2-1
CASSLIGGGGSRQPQHF	TGTGCCAGCAGCTTAATAGGGGGCGGAGGGTCGCGCCAGCCCCAGCATTTT	-	TRBD1	TRBV7-9	TRBJ1-5
CASSLPWAGGRKLFF	TGTGCCAGCAGCTTACCTTGGGCAGGGGGCCGAAAACTGTTTTTT	once	TRBD1	TRBV7-2	TRBJ1-4
CASSLTLAGHNEQFF	TGTGCCAGCAGCTTAACACTAGCGGGACACAATGAGCAGTTCTTC	-	TRBD2	TRBV7-3	TRBJ2-1
CASRLAGGRNEQFF	TGTGCCAGTAGACTAGCGGGAGGGAGGAATGAGCAGTTCTTC	-	TRBD2	TRBV19	TRBJ2-1
CASSPTLAGGTVNEQFF	TGTGCCAGCTCACCAACTCTAGCGGGGGGTACGGTCAATGAGCAGTTCTTC	-	TRBD2	TRBV18	TRBJ2-1
CASSYYRDRYEQYF	TGTGCCAGCAGCTATTACAGGGATCGCTACGAGCAGTACTTC	-	-	TRBV7-9	TRBJ2-7
CASRLSPQPQHF	TGTGCCAGCAGATTGTCCCCCCAGCCCCAGCATTTT	-	-	TRBV28	TRBJ1-5
CASSTPGTSPNNEQFF	TGTGCCAGCAGTACGCCCGGGACTAGCCCCAACAATGAGCAGTTCTTC	once	TRBD2	TRBV28	TRBJ2-1
CASSRDRSYEQYF	TGCGCCAGCAGCCGTGACAGGTCCTACGAGCAGTACTTC	once	-	TRBV4-1	TRBJ2-7